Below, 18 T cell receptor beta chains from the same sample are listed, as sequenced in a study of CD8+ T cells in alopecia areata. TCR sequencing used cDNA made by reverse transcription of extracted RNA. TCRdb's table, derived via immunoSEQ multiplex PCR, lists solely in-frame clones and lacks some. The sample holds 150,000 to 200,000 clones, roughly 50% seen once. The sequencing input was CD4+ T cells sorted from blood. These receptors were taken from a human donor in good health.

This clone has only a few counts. The CDR3 DNA follows: TGTGCCAGCAGTTACTTGGCACAGAAGAACACTGAAGCTTTCTTT. Translation gives CASSYLAQKNTEAFF. The chain recombines TRBV6-5 with TRBJ1-1, with D uncertain. The CDR3 is made up of 15 amino acids. V lost 1 base and J 1 base, leaving 10 bases between the germline ends. In germline, CDR1 is MNHEY, CDR2 SVGAGI.

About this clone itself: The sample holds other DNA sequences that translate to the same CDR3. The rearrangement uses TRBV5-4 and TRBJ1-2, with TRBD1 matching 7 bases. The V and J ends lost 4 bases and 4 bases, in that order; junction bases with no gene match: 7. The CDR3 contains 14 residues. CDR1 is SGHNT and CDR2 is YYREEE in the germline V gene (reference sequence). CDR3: CASSPGQEIYGYTF. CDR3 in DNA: TGTGCCAGCAGCCCCGGACAGGAGATCTATGGCTACACCTTC.

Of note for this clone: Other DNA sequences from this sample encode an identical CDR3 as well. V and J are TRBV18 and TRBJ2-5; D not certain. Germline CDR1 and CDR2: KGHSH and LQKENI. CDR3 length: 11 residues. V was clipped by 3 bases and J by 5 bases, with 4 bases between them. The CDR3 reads CASSPSETQYF. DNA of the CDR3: TGTGCCAGCTCACCCTCCGAGACCCAGTACTTC.

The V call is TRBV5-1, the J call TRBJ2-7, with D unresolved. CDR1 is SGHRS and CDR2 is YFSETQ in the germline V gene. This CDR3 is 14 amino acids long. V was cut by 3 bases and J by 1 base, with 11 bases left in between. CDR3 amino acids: CASSSEVTSYEQYF. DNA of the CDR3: TGCGCCAGCAGCTCTGAAGTCACTTCCTACGAGCAGTACTTC.

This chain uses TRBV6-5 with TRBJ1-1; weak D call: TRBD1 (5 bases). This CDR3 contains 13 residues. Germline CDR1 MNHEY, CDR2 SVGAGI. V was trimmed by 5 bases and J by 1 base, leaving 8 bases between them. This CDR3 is CASSATGNTEAFF. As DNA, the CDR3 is TGTGCCAGCAGTGCCACAGGGAACACTGAAGCTTTCTTT.

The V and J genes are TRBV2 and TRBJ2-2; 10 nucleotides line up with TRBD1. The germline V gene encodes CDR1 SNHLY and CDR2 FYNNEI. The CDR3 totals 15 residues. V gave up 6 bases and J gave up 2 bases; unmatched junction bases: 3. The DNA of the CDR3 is TGTGCCAGCAGGAGACAGGGGGCTAACACCGGGGAGCTGTTTTTT. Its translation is CASRRQGANTGELFF.

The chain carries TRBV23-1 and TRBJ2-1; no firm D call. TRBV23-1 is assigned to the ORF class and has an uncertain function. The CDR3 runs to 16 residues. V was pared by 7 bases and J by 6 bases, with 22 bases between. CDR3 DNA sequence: TGCGCCAGCATCACAGAGGAGTTGTGGGGTGCCAATGAGCAGTTCTTC. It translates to CASITEELWGANEQFF.

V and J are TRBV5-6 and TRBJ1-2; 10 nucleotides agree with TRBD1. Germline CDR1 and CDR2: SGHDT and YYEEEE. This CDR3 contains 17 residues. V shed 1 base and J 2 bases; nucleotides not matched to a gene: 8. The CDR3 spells CASSLPRPGQGNYGYTF. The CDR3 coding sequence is TGTGCCAGCAGCTTGCCGCGGCCGGGACAGGGGAACTATGGCTACACCTTC.

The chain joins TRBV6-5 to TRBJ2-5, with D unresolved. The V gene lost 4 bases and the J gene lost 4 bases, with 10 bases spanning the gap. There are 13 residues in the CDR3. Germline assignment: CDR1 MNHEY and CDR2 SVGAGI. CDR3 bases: TGTGCCAGCAGTTTTTCAGTGACAGAGACCCAGTACTTC. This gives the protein CASSFSVTETQYF.

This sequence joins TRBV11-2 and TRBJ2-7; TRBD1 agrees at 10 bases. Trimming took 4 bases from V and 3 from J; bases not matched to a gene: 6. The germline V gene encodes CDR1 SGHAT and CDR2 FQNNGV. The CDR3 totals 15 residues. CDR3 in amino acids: CASSSPGQGYYEQYF. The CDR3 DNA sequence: TGTGCCAGCAGCTCCCCGGGACAGGGGTACTACGAGCAGTACTTC.

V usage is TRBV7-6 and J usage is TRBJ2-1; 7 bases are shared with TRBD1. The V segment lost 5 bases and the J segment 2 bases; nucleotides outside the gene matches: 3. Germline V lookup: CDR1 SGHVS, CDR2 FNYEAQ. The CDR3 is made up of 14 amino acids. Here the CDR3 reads CASSRGQTYNEQFF. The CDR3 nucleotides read TGTGCCAGCAGCCGGGGACAGACCTACAATGAGCAGTTCTTC.

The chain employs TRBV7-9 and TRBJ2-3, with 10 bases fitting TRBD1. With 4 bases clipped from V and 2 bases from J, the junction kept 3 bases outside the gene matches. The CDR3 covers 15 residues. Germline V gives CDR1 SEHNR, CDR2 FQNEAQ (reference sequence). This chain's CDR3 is CASSSGTGVTDTQYF. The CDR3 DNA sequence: TGTGCCAGCAGCTCTGGGACAGGGGTCACAGATACGCAGTATTTT. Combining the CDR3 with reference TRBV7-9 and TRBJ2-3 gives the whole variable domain DTGVSQNPRHKITKRGQNVTFRCDPISEHNRLYWYRQTLGQGPEFLTYFQNEAQLEKSRLLSDRFSAERPKGSFSTLEIQRTEQGDSAMYLCASSSGTGVTDTQYFGPGTRLTVL.

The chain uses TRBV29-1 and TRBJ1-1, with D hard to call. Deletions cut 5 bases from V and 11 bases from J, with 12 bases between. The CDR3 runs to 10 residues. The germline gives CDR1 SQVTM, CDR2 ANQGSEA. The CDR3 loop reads CSVYIRRAFF. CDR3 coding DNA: TGCAGCGTTTATATCCGTAGGGCTTTCTTT.

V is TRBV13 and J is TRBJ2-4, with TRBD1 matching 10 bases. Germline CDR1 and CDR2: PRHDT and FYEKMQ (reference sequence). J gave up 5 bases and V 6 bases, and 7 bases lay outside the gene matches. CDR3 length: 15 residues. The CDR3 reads CASRKTGTGENIQYF. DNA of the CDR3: TGTGCCAGCAGAAAAACGGGGACAGGGGAAAACATTCAGTACTTC.

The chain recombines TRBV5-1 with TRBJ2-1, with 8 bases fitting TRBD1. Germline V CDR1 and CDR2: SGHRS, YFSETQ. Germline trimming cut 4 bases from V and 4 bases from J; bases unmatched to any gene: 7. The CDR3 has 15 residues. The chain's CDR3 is CASSTPGQEYNEQFF. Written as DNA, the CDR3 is TGCGCCAGCAGCACCCCGGGACAGGAGTACAATGAGCAGTTCTTC.

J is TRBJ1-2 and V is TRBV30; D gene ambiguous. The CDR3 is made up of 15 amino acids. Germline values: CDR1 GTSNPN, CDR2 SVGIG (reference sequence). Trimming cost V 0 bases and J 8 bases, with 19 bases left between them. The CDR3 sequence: CAWSVGETSYFGYTF. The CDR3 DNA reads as TGTGCCTGGAGTGTAGGAGAGACAAGCTACTTCGGCTACACCTTC.

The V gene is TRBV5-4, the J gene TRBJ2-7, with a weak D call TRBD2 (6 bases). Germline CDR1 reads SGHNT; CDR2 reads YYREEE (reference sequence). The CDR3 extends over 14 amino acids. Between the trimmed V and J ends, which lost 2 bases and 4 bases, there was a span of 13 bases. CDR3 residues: CASSLGTAPYEQYF. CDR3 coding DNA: TGTGCCAGCAGCTTAGGGACTGCCCCTTACGAGCAGTACTTC.

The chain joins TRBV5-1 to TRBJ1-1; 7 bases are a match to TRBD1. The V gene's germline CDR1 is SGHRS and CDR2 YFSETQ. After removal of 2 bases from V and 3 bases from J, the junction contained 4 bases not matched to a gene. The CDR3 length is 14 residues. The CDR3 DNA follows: TGCGCCAGCAGCTTACAGGGGCAAGACACTGAAGCTTTCTTT. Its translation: CASSLQGQDTEAFF.